Presented here are 30 T cell receptor beta chains from one specimen sequenced in a study of neurological immune-mediated disorders. TCRdb re-called the 5' RACE reads with MiXCR, one entry per CDR3 protein. The sample records roughly 48,000 distinct CDR3 sequences, roughly 23% being singletons. Material for sequencing was PBMCs. Source of these receptors: an older woman in good health.

The J gene is TRBJ1-3, the V gene TRBV7-3; a weak D match, TRBD1 (6 bases). Germline-derived CDR1 and CDR2 are SGHTA and FQGTGA. The CDR3 covers 16 residues. The V end lost 3 bases, the J end lost 7 bases, and 19 bases lay between the germline ends. CDR3 coding DNA: TGTGCCAGCAGCTTGGGCCATTCGACAGGCTCGAACACCATATATTTT. Protein sequence: CASSLGHSTGSNTIYF.

This chain connects TRBV11-2 to TRBJ2-1, with 8 nucleotides matching TRBD1. This CDR3 region has 17 residues. V lost 4 bases, J lost 2 bases, and 10 bases stayed unmatched. The germline V gene has CDR1 SGHAT and CDR2 FQNNGV. DNA of the CDR3: TGTGCCAGCAGCTCATACTTCGGGACAGGTACCTACAATGAGCAGTTCTTC. It encodes CASSSYFGTGTYNEQFF.

This clonotype was found once. V usage is TRBV19 and J usage is TRBJ1-2, with D possibly TRBD1 on 6 matching bases. Germline CDR1 is LNHDA and CDR2 is SQIVND (reference sequence). Trimming removed 4 bases at V and 7 bases at J, with 10 bases between. The CDR3 spans 12 residues. The CDR3 DNA reads TGTGCCAGTAGTACAAGACAGGCTGGCTACACCTTC. This sequence encodes CASSTRQAGYTF.

In regard to this clonotype: Likely a read error: the CDR3 ends without its conserved phenylalanine or tryptophan. The chain carries TRBV9 and TRBJ2-3; D is perhaps TRBD1 or TRBD2 (5 bases each). Trimming cost V 6 bases and J 1 base, with 12 bases left between them. The CDR3 consists of 14 residues. The germline V gene encodes CDR1 SGDLS and CDR2 YYNGEE. The DNA for the CDR3 is TGTGCCAGCAACAGAGGGGTGGGCACAGATACGCAGTATTCT. Translated, it gives CASNRGVGTDTQYS.

There are a few counts of this clonotype. The chain joins TRBV9 to TRBJ2-7; 8 positions agree with TRBD2. CDR3 length: 15 amino acids. J was trimmed by 2 bases and V by 2 bases; bases with no gene match: 6. CDR1 SGDLS and CDR2 YYNGEE come from the germline V gene. CDR3 amino acids: CASSVRDSGAYEQYF. Here the CDR3 DNA reads TGTGCCAGCAGCGTCCGTGATAGCGGGGCCTACGAGCAGTACTTC.

This clonotype was seen a few times. This chain uses TRBV5-6 with TRBJ2-3; 7 positions agree with TRBD1. Per germline, CDR1 SGHDT and CDR2 YYEEEE. This CDR3 has 16 amino acids. V was clipped by 2 bases and J by 0 bases; unmatched bases: 6. The CDR3 DNA sequence: TGTGCCAGCAGCTTACCGGGACAGCATAGCACAGATACGCAGTATTTT. Amino acids: CASSLPGQHSTDTQYF.

This clonotype occurred many times. The rearrangement uses TRBV5-1 and TRBJ2-1; TRBD2 matches at 10 bases. The V gene end was trimmed by 1 base and the J gene end by 4 bases; junction bases not matched to a gene: 5. The CDR3 sequence is 16 residues long. The V gene's germline CDR1 is SGHRS and CDR2 YFSETQ. DNA for the CDR3: TGCGCCAGCAGCTTGAACTCAGCGGGAGGGTACAATGAGCAGTTCTTC. It translates to CASSLNSAGGYNEQFF.

This clonotype has at least ten counts. The chain carries TRBV12-3 or TRBV12-4 and TRBJ1-5, with D unresolved. The V end lost 4 bases, the J end lost 6 bases, and 7 bases lay between the germline ends. This CDR3 comprises 12 residues. The CDR3 region is CASSSGFQPQHF. The CDR3 nucleotides are TGTGCCAGCAGTTCGGGCTTTCAGCCCCAGCATTTT.

The gene calls are TRBV3-1 and TRBJ2-2; D remains ambiguous. Germline V lookup: CDR1 LGHDT, CDR2 YNNKEL (reference sequence). The CDR3 extends over 13 amino acids. V gave up 4 bases and J gave up 3 bases, with 6 bases separating them. CDR3 loop: CASSRLDTGELFF. The CDR3 DNA sequence: TGTGCCAGCAGCCGCCTAGACACCGGGGAGCTGTTTTTT.

The rearrangement links TRBV20-1 to TRBJ2-5; TRBD2 matches 11 bases. The junction had 2 bases not matched to a gene; V was cut back by 7 bases and J by 1 base. Per the germline V gene, CDR1 is DFQATT and CDR2 is SNEGSKA (reference sequence). The CDR3 has 13 residues. The CDR3 sequence is CSVAGGPQETQYF. The CDR3 coding sequence is TGCAGTGTAGCGGGGGGGCCCCAAGAGACCCAGTACTTC.

J is TRBJ2-7 and V is TRBV20-1; TRBD1 matches 10 bases. J gave up 4 bases and V 3 bases, and 6 bases lay outside the gene matches. This CDR3 is 14 amino acids long. Germline loops: CDR1 DFQATT, CDR2 SNEGSKA (reference sequence). The CDR3 bases are TGCAGTGCTAGTGCCGGGACAGGGGTTTACGAGCAGTACTTC. Translated: CSASAGTGVYEQYF.

This clonotype was picked up many times. The V gene is TRBV10-1, the J gene TRBJ2-7, with TRBD2 matching 10 bases. This CDR3 is built from 15 residues. V was clipped by 3 bases and J by 6 bases; unmatched bases: 8. The germline CDR1 and CDR2 sequences are WNHNN and SYGVQD (reference sequence). The CDR3 DNA reads as TGCGCCAGCAGTGACGGGCTAGCGGGAGTCCGCGAGCAGTACTTC. Protein product: CASSDGLAGVREQYF.

The sample holds many counts of this clonotype. This sequence joins TRBV7-2 and TRBJ2-7, with 9 bases aligning to TRBD1. The junction had 10 bases not matched to a gene; V was cut back by 5 bases and J by 5 bases. The length of the CDR3 is 15 residues. Per germline, CDR1 SGHTA and CDR2 FQGNSA. The CDR3 nucleotides are TGTGCCAGCAGCCCCCCACCGGGACAGGGCGACGAGCAGTACTTC. The encoded protein is CASSPPPGQGDEQYF.

The chain recombines TRBV20-1 with TRBJ2-7; D might be TRBD1 (6 bases). The CDR3 has 14 residues. The ends were cut back, 6 bases at V and 2 bases at J, with 17 bases in the middle. CDR1 is DFQATT and CDR2 is SNEGSKA in the germline V gene (reference sequence). The CDR3 region is CSARPTGSAYEQYF. The CDR3 nucleotides read TGCAGTGCCAGGCCGACAGGTTCGGCCTACGAGCAGTACTTC.

The table lists this clonotype with many counts. The rearrangement joins TRBV4-2 to TRBJ2-7; D perhaps matches TRBD2 (6 bases). This CDR3 spans 17 amino acids. The germline V gene encodes CDR1 LGHNA and CDR2 YNFKEQ. V lost 0 bases and J lost 3, with 18 bases in between. CDR3 residues: CASSQDFGSGSHYEQYF. The DNA for the CDR3 is TGTGCCAGCAGCCAAGATTTCGGGAGCGGGTCGCACTACGAGCAGTACTTC.

This chain uses TRBV11-2 with TRBJ2-1; D ambiguous. This CDR3 region has 11 residues. V was clipped by 6 bases and J by 9 bases, with 9 bases between them. CDR1 and CDR2 (germline): SGHAT, FQNNGV. Here the CDR3 DNA reads TGTGCCAGCAGTTCCGGCCCTGAGCAGTTCTTC. It yields the protein CASSSGPEQFF.

This clonotype occurred a few times. The rearrangement uses TRBV20-1 and TRBJ1-2; a possible D gene is TRBD1 (5 bases). CDR1 DFQATT and CDR2 SNEGSKA come from the germline V gene (reference sequence). The CDR3 is 11 amino acids. Trimming removed 3 bases at V and 8 bases at J, with 10 bases between. The CDR3 reads CSARGQNGYTF. CDR3 DNA sequence: TGCAGTGCTAGGGGGCAGAACGGCTACACCTTC.

This clonotype showed up many times. The chain has TRBV7-2 and TRBJ2-1; D perhaps matches TRBD1 (6 bases). The CDR3 has 11 residues. Germline assignment: CDR1 SGHTA and CDR2 FQGNSA. The V end was cut by 3 bases, the J end by 14 bases, with 11 bases between. CDR3 in amino acids: CASSFGQRKFF. CDR3 nucleotides: TGTGCCAGCAGCTTCGGACAGCGGAAGTTCTTC.

In nucleotides, the CDR3 is TGTGCCAGCAGGTCTCGGCGGTACTATCCGCTATACAATGAGCAGTTCTTC. Protein sequence: CASRSRRYYPLYNEQFF. The chain recombines TRBV28 with TRBJ2-1; D gene uncertain. In germline, CDR1 is MDHEN, CDR2 SYDVKM. This CDR3 spans 17 amino acids. Trimming removed 6 bases from V and 4 bases from J, with 22 bases in between.

This clonotype came up many times. J is TRBJ2-7 and V is TRBV7-2; D call uncertain. Trimming removed 4 bases from V and 2 bases from J, with 12 bases in between. Germline loops: CDR1 SGHTA, CDR2 FQGNSA. The CDR3 consists of 14 residues. CDR3 sequence (DNA): TGTGCCAGCAGCTCACCGACCCTTGCCTACGAGCAGTACTTC. Its protein product is CASSSPTLAYEQYF.

Note on this clonotype: At one end the junction does not follow the germline gene, possibly because of a read error. The CDR3, as DNA: TGTAGTGCTAGCGGCAGCCCTTACGAGCAGTACTTC. Translating it yields CSASGSPYEQYF. The rearrangement joins TRBV20-1 to TRBJ2-7, with 7 bases lining up with TRBD2. This CDR3 comprises 12 residues. CDR1 and CDR2 from the germline V gene are DFQATT and SNEGSKA (reference sequence).

This clonotype was picked up many times. The gene calls are TRBV29-1 and TRBJ2-7; 7 bases agree with TRBD1. The CDR3 loop spans 13 amino acids. V lost 6 bases to trimming and J lost 3 bases; unmatched junction nucleotides: 8. Looked up from germline, CDR1 is SQVTM and CDR2 is ANQGSEA. The CDR3 DNA reads as TGCAGCGTCCGGCCGGCAGGGGGCTACGAGCAGTACTTC. It is translated as CSVRPAGGYEQYF.

Of note for this clonotype: One base away lies a much larger clone, so this may be a sequencing read error. This chain links TRBV5-1 with TRBJ2-7; perhaps TRBD1 as D (5 bases). There are 15 residues in the CDR3. V lost 0 bases and J 1 base, leaving 11 bases between the germline ends. Germline V lookup: CDR1 SGHRS, CDR2 YFSETQ. CDR3: CASSLVQVGSYEQYF. In DNA, the CDR3 is TGCGCCAGCAGCTTGGTACAGGTGGGATCCTACGAGCAGTACTTC.

This clonotype was seen many times. V and J are TRBV15 and TRBJ2-4; D possibly corresponds to TRBD1 (6 bases). CDR1 and CDR2 (germline): LNHNV, YYDKDF (reference sequence). The V and J ends lost 0 bases and 0 bases respectively, with 12 bases between them. CDR3 length: 17 residues. This chain's CDR3 is CATSRDTGNLAKNIQYF. In DNA form, the CDR3 reads TGTGCCACCAGCAGAGATACAGGGAACTTAGCCAAAAACATTCAGTACTTC.

The chain employs TRBV4-2 and TRBJ1-1, with a tentative D call TRBD1 (5 bases). The CDR3 is 15 residues long. The V gene lost 4 bases and the J gene lost 0 bases, with 12 bases spanning the gap. Germline V gene lookup returns CDR1 LGHNA and CDR2 YNFKEQ. CDR3 protein: CASSRQGGMNTEAFF. The CDR3 DNA is TGTGCCAGCAGCCGCCAGGGAGGCATGAACACTGAAGCTTTCTTT.

This clonotype was seen repeatedly, ten times or more. The chain links TRBV10-3 to TRBJ1-1; possibly TRBD1 for D (6 bases). The CDR3 length is 13 residues. With 3 bases removed from V and 4 bases from J, the gap between germline ends came to 9 bases. Per germline, CDR1 ENHRY and CDR2 SYGVKD. CDR3 in amino acids: CAISEQGGTEAFF. CDR3 coding DNA: TGTGCCATCAGTGAACAGGGAGGCACTGAAGCTTTCTTT.

The chain carries TRBV11-3 and TRBJ2-5; maybe TRBD2 (5 bases). The CDR3 covers 13 residues. Per the germline V gene, CDR1 is SGHNT and CDR2 is YENEEA. V lost 1 base and J 5 bases, leaving 8 bases between the germline ends. The CDR3 bases are TGTGCCAGCAGCTTAGCGGGATCTGAGACCCAGTACTTC. This codes for CASSLAGSETQYF.

The table lists this clonotype with many counts. The V and J genes are TRBV20-1 and TRBJ1-1; D ambiguous. Per the germline V gene, CDR1 is DFQATT and CDR2 is SNEGSKA (reference sequence). CDR3 size: 14 residues. V was pared by 1 base and J by 2 bases, with 11 bases between. CDR3 loop: CSARGGAANTEAFF. CDR3 nucleotide sequence: TGCAGTGCTAGAGGCGGCGCAGCCAACACTGAAGCTTTCTTT.

Ten or more counts support this clonotype. The V gene is TRBV5-1, the J gene TRBJ2-7; 9 nucleotides agree with TRBD1. CDR3 size: 15 residues. Germline-derived CDR1 and CDR2 are SGHRS and YFSETQ. The trim removed 7 bases at V and 3 bases at J, leaving 11 bases unmatched. The CDR3 DNA follows: TGCGCCAGCCGAAGAGCAGAGACAGGGGGCTACGAGCAGTACTTC. Protein: CASRRAETGGYEQYF.

In its sample, this clonotype was seen many times. CDR3 region: CSVEPGLISQPQHF. The DNA of the CDR3 is TGCAGCGTTGAACCAGGGCTGATTTCTCAGCCCCAGCATTTT. The rearrangement joins TRBV29-1 to TRBJ1-5, with D maybe TRBD1 (5 bases). Germline CDR1 is SQVTM and CDR2 is ANQGSEA. V gave up 2 bases and J gave up 6 bases, with 14 bases separating them. There are 14 residues in the CDR3.